The subject of this entry is one T cell receptor (beta chain). The T cells that were sequenced for TCR beta were CD8+ and CD4+ cells from blood. Diagnostic criteria defined recently for definite or probable disease were met by the Susac syndrome patients. This entry belongs to a study of CD8 T cells in Susac syndrome. At the level of the study: Susac syndrome patients were untreated, on corticosteroids with some adding intravenous immunoglobulin, or on intravenous immunoglobulin only.

V gave up 5 bases and J gave up 2 bases, with 11 bases separating them. The CDR3 has 14 amino acids. The RNA input was about 0.45 to 1 ug, and it was reverse transcribed with random hexamers. immunoSEQ multiplex PCR amplified TCR beta CDR3 across 54 Vbeta, 13 Jbeta. A single record per CDR3 protein comes from TCRdb applying MiXCR to the immunoSEQ multiplex PCR reads. The data contain roughly 190,000 distinct CDR3 sequences, 91% of them singletons. Material: CD4+ T cells from PBMCs. The clonotype comes from a human donor with Susac syndrome. The rearrangement joins TRBV12-3 or TRBV12-4 to TRBJ2-3; D ambiguous. The CDR3 DNA is TGTGCCAGCAGTCCTACCACACACACAGATACGCAGTATTTT. This codes for CASSPTTHTDTQYF.